The text below deals with one TCR beta chain. Its antigen remains unidentified. The record originates from a study of cytomegalovirus exposure and HLA in healthy donors. Study-wide results and limits: The tendency of first-cohort TCR clusters to co-occur in the roughly 120 validation repertoires was the finding of a later analysis. The study put 150 to 200 TCR beta chains on its list as cytomegalovirus-associated.

The assay was immunoSEQ multiplex PCR, and TCRdb's table has in-frame clones only and misses some. This sample has 120,000 or so clones, with 85% found just once. Per germline, CDR1 GTSNPN and CDR2 SVGIG (reference sequence). Trimming cost V 3 bases and J 6 bases, with 15 bases left between them. The CDR3 is 14 amino acids. The TCR originated in a woman younger than 45 in good health and CMV-seronegative. Sequencing input: PBMCs. The chain employs TRBV30 and TRBJ1-5; the D is unclear. CDR3 sequence: CAWSPLAGPQPQHF. Here the CDR3 DNA reads TGTGCCTGGAGCCCCTTGGCGGGTCCTCAGCCCCAGCATTTT.